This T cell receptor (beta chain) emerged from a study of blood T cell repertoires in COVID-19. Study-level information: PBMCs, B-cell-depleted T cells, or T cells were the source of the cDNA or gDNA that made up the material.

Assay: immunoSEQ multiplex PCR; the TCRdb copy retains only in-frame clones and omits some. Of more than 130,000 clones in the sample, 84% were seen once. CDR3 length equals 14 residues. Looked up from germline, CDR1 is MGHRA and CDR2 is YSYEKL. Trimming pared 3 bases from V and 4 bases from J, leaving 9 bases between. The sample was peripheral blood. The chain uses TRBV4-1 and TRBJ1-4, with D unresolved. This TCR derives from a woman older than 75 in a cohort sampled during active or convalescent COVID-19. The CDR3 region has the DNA TGCGCCAGCAGCCAGCTCAGGAATAATGAAAAACTGTTTTTT. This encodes CASSQLRNNEKLFF.